This T cell receptor beta chain derives from a study of a mutant IDH1 vaccine in newly diagnosed glioma (dated by TCRdb to the early 2020s). Study-wide context: Patients received eight vaccinations in weeks 1, 3, 5, 7, 11, 15, 19 and 23, corresponding to visits V03 through V10. In the chemotherapy-containing groups, vaccination started alongside temozolomide cycles, whereas in patients who had radiotherapy alone it started 4-6 weeks after radiotherapy. Of the 30 to 35 patients who were treated, about 62% were male and approximately 40% were female, and the mean age was around 40 years. Before enrollment, patients had received standard therapy of radiotherapy alone, temozolomide alone, or radiochemotherapy with temozolomide; most received the combination. Peripheral blood was drawn at six visits: V03 (baseline), V05, V07, V10, V12 and V13. Longitudinal TCRB deep sequencing was performed for roughly 27 treated patients wherever samples were available for exploratory analyses. What the authors observed across the whole study: Pseudoprogression appeared unrelated to alterations in the top peripheral T cell clonotypes detected by TCRB sequencing. Immune responses induced by the vaccine were seen in over 80% of patients across multiple MHC alleles. The authors noted that analyses of patient blood samples could not be reproduced because of sample limitations. Availability determined which PBMC samples were chosen for TCRB deep sequencing.

Of note for this clone: Its antigen is not yet known. No qualities accompany the bases; no much larger clone lies one base away.

Library preparation used the immunoSEQ multiplex PCR assay. Rearranged TCR beta chain sequences were amplified with the hsTCRB Kit following the manufacturer's protocol. An Illumina MiSeq was used to sequence the TCRB libraries. The paper's processing steps were these. The proprietary platform of the kit vendor was used for demultiplexing, trimming and gene mapping. Sourced from immuneACCESS, this table was stored by TCRdb with only in-frame sequences that have V and J called. A share of the clones is absent; for the studies checked, an unresolved V gene accounts for under half, and the remainder has no known explanation. V, J and clone size derive from that table, while D and trimming were established from the DNA sequence. The sample profile shows some 120,000 clones; around three quarters of them were found once. In total, the top ten clones hold under 5.5% of the sample. What this sample's time point label stands for: week 11, during vaccination. Each vaccine dose was 300 ug of a 20-mer mutant IDH1 peptide in Montanide, given subcutaneously with topical imiquimod. Newly diagnosed WHO grade 3 or 4 IDH1-mutant astrocytomas showing loss of nuclear ATRX were present in the donors. The samples were drawn from NOA16, a multicentre, single-arm, open-label phase I trial in Germany that tested a mutant IDH1 peptide vaccine in humans for the first time. Genomic DNA for TCRB sequencing was extracted from EDTA blood using the DNeasy Blood and Tissue Kit.

In the germline V gene, CDR1 corresponds to SGHAT and CDR2 to FQNNGV. Cut back by 5 bases and 4 bases, the V and J ends lie 14 bases apart. The CDR3 has 15 amino acids, counting the end cysteine and phenylalanine. Only CDR3 DNA is held: 45 bases, read in frame from base 1. This TCR derives from a man in his forties with glioma. The V gene is TRBV11-2 and the J gene is TRBJ2-2; a confident D gene designation cannot be given. This specimen was PBMCs, taken from a glioma patient whose treatment included an IDH1 peptide vaccine. The sequence in DNA is TGTGCCAGCAGCCCTTGGGGTAGGCCCACCGGGGAGCTGTTTTTT. This sequence encodes CASSPWGRPTGELFF.